This record covers a single TCR beta chain. PCR primers comprised 60 Vbeta and 13 Jbeta primers. Repertoires were generated with immunoSEQ multiplex PCR, while TCRdb's copy carries only in-frame clones and drops some. This specimen shows about 33,000 clones; the ten leading clones hold around 4.2%. This entry belongs to a study of cytomegalovirus exposure and HLA in healthy donors. CDR1 MDHEN and CDR2 SYDVKM come from the germline V gene. There are 12 residues in the CDR3. Trimming cost V 3 bases and J 6 bases, with 9 bases left between them. Nominally healthy donors provided the samples, though records likely missed some immune exposures.

The specimen sequenced was PBMCs. The sequence came from a woman aged 40 to 50 in good health and CMV-seropositive. The rearrangement uses TRBV28 and TRBJ2-7, with D possibly TRBD1 on 6 matching bases. CDR3 region: CASSFTGIEQYF. The CDR3 DNA sequence: TGTGCCAGCAGTTTCACAGGGATCGAGCAGTACTTC.